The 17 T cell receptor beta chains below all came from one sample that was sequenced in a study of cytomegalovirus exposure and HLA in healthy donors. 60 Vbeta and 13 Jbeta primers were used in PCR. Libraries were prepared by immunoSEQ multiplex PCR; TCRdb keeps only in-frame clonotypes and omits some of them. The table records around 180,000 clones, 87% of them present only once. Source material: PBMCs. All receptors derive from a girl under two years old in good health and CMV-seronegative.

The CDR3 nucleotides read TGTGCCAGTAGTATTTCAACAGTAAGCTCCTACAATGAGCAGTTCTTC. It specifies CASSISTVSSYNEQFF. The rearrangement joins TRBV19 to TRBJ2-1; D not certain. The CDR3 has 16 amino acids. The ends were cut back, 3 bases at V and 0 bases at J, with 12 bases in the middle. Germline CDR1 and CDR2: LNHDA and SQIVND (reference sequence).

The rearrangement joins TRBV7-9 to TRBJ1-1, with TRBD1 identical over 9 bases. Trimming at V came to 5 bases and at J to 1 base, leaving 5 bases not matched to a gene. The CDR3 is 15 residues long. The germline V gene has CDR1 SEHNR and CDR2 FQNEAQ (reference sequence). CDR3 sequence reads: CASSLEGQGNTEAFF. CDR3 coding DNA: TGTGCCAGCAGCCTGGAGGGACAGGGGAACACTGAAGCTTTCTTT.

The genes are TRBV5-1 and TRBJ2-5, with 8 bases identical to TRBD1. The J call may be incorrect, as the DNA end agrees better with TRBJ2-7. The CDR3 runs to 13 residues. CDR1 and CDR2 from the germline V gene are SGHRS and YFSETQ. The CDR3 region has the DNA TGCGCCAGCAGCTTGAGGGACAGGACCGAGCAGTACTTC. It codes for CASSLRDRTEQYF.

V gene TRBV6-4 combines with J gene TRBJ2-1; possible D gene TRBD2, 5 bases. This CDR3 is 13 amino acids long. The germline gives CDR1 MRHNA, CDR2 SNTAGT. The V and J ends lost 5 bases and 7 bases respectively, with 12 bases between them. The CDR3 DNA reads TGTGCCAGCAGTACTAGTTTTGGGAATGAGCAGTTCTTC. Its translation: CASSTSFGNEQFF.

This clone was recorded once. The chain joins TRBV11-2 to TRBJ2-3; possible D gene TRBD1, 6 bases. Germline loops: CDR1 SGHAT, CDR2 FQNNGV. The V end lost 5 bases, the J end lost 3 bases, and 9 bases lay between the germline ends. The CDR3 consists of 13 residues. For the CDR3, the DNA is TGTGCCAGCAGCCGGCAGGGGACAGATACGCAGTATTTT. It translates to CASSRQGTDTQYF.

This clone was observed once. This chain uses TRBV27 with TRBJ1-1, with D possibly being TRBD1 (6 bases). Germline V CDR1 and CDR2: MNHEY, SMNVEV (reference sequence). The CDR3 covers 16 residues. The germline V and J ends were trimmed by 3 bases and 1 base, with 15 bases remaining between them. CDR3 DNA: TGTGCCAGCAGTTTGATTGGGTCAGGGGCGAACACTGAAGCTTTCTTT. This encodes CASSLIGSGANTEAFF.

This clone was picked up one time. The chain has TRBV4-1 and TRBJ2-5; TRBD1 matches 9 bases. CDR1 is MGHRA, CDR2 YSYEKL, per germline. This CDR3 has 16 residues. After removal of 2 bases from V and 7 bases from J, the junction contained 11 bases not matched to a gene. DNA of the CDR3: TGCGCCAGCAGCCAAATGGGACAGGGTAATATAGGGACCCAGTACTTC. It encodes CASSQMGQGNIGTQYF.

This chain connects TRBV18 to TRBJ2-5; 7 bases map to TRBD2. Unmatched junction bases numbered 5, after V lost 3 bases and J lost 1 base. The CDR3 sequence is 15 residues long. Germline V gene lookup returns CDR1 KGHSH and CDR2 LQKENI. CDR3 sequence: CASSPYPGGQETQYF. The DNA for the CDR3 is TGTGCCAGCTCACCGTATCCGGGGGGCCAAGAGACCCAGTACTTC.

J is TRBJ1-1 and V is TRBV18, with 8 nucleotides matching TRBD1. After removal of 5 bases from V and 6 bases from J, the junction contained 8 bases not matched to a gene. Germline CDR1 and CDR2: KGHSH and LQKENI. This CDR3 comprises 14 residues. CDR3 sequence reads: CASSSRDRGPEAFF. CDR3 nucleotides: TGTGCCAGCTCAAGCCGTGACAGGGGCCCTGAAGCTTTCTTT.

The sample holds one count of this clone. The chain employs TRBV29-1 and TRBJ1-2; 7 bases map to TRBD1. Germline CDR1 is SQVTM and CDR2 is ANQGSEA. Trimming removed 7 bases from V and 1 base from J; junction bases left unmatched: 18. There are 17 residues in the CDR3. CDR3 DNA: TGCAGCGCCGAAACTTCTTTAACCGGGACAGTTAACTATGGCTACACCTTC. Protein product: CSAETSLTGTVNYGYTF.

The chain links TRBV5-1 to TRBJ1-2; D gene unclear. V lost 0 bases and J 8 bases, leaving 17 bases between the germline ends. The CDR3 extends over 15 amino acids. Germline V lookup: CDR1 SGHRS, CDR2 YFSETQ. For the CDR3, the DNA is TGCGCCAGCAGCTTGGAGCACAGCCTCAGTGCAGGCTACACCTTC. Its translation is CASSLEHSLSAGYTF.

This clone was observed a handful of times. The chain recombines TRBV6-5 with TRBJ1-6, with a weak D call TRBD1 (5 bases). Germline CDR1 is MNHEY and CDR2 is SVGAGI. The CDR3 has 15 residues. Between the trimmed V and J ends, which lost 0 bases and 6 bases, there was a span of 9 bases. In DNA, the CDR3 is TGTGCCAGCAGTTACTCAGGGGCCGGTAATTCACCCCTCCACTTT. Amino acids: CASSYSGAGNSPLHF.

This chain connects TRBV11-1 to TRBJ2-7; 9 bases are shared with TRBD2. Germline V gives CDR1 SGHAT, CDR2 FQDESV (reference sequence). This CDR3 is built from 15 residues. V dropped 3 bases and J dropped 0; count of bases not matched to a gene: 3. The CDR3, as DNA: TGTGCCAGCAGCTTTGCTAGCGGGATCTCCTACGAGCAGTACTTC. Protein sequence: CASSFASGISYEQYF.

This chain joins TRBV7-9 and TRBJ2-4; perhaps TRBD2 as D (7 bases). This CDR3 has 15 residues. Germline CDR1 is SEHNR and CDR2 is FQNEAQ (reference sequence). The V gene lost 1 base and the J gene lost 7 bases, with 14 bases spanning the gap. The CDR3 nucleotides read TGTGCCAGCAGCTTAGATGTGGCGGGGGCCAACATTCAGTACTTC. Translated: CASSLDVAGANIQYF.

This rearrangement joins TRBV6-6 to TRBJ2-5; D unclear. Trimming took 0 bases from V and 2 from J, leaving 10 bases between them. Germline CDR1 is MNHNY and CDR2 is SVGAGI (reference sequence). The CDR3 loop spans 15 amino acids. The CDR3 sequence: CASSYSSVKQETQYF. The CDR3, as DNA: TGTGCCAGCAGTTACTCGTCAGTAAAACAAGAGACCCAGTACTTC.

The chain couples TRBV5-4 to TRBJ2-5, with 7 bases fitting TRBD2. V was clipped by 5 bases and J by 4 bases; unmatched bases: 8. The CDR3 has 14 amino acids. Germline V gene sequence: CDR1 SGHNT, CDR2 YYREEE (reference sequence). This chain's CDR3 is CASRTEGGGETQYF. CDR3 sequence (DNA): TGTGCCAGCAGGACGGAGGGCGGGGGAGAGACCCAGTACTTC.

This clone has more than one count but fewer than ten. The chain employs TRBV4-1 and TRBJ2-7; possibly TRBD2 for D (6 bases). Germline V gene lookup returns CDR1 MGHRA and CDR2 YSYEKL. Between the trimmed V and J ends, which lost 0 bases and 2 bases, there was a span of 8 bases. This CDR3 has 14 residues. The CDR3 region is CASSQEAGAYEQYF. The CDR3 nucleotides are TGCGCCAGCAGCCAAGAAGCGGGCGCCTACGAGCAGTACTTC.